This passage covers 30 T cell receptor beta chains from one sample sequenced in a study of Graves' ophthalmopathy and Graves' hyperthyroidism. Transcripts of RNA were the source for amplifying TCR beta CDR3 regions. RT-PCR in the first round used HTBI primers; a second-round multiplex PCR followed. Using its own MiXCR run on the multiplex PCR reads, TCRdb lists one record per CDR3 protein. This sample yields 740,000 or so distinct CDR3 sequences, of which roughly 40% are seen a single time; 44% belongs to the top ten. Sequencing input: peripheral blood. The origin of the receptors is an adult man with Graves' ophthalmopathy.

This clonotype was counted once. This chain connects TRBV19 to TRBJ2-5; D is perhaps TRBD1 or TRBD2 (5 bases each). The CDR3 loop spans 13 amino acids. CDR1 is LNHDA, CDR2 SQIVND, per germline (reference sequence). The V end was cut by 8 bases, the J end by 2 bases, with 12 bases between. The CDR3 loop reads CASARDRQETQYF. DNA of the CDR3: TGTGCCAGTGCCCGGGACCGTCAAGAGACCCAGTACTTC.

This clonotype has ten or more counts. This chain links TRBV10-3 with TRBJ1-3; tentatively, D is TRBD1 (5 bases). CDR3 length equals 14 residues. Germline V CDR1 and CDR2: ENHRY, SYGVKD. Trimming took off 6 bases at V and 2 bases at J, with 11 bases between the two ends. The CDR3 DNA is TGTGCCATCAGCGCGACAGAAACTGGAAACACCATATATTTT. This gives the protein CAISATETGNTIYF.

The chain links TRBV6-6 to TRBJ1-5; D uncertain. CDR1 and CDR2 (germline): MNHNY, SVGAGI (reference sequence). V lost 1 base, J lost 3 bases, and 7 bases lay in between. The CDR3 sequence is 14 residues long. The CDR3 loop reads CASSYLADNQPQHF. Written as DNA, the CDR3 is TGTGCCAGCAGTTACTTGGCCGACAATCAGCCCCAGCATTTT.

In its sample, this clonotype was seen many times. The CDR3 coding sequence is TGTGCCAGCAGCTTACTGGGAAATCAGCCCCAGCATTTT. It yields the protein CASSLLGNQPQHF. This chain connects TRBV12-3 or TRBV12-4 to TRBJ1-5; D not resolved. The germline V and J ends were trimmed by 6 bases and 4 bases, with 10 bases remaining between them. The CDR3 length is 13 residues.

This chain joins TRBV6-1 and TRBJ2-5, with a weak D call TRBD1 (6 bases). Germline lookup yields CDR1 MNHNS and CDR2 SASEGT. V was cut by 5 bases and J by 2 bases, with 15 bases left in between. The CDR3 is made up of 15 amino acids. The CDR3 nucleotides are TGTGCCAGCAGTTACCCTGGACAGAGTCAAGAGACCCAGTACTTC. Translated, it gives CASSYPGQSQETQYF.

V and J are TRBV29-1 and TRBJ1-2; perhaps TRBD1 as D (5 bases). Trimming stripped 6 bases from V and 0 bases from J, with 11 bases between. CDR1 and CDR2 from the germline V gene are SQVTM and ANQGSEA. The CDR3 spans 13 residues. The CDR3 region has the DNA TGCAGCGTGGGGGACGGTTCTAACTATGGCTACACCTTC. Residues: CSVGDGSNYGYTF.

In this sample, this clonotype turned up many times. The chain carries TRBV20-1 and TRBJ1-6; D gene unclear. CDR1 and CDR2 (germline): DFQATT, SNEGSKA (reference sequence). The CDR3 has 12 amino acids. The V end lost 1 base, the J end lost 11 bases, and 9 bases lay between the germline ends. DNA for the CDR3: TGCAGTGCTAGAGTGGGAGAGACACCCCTCCACTTT. Residues: CSARVGETPLHF.

In its sample, this clonotype was seen many times. The chain has TRBV13 and TRBJ1-2; 9 nucleotides agree with TRBD1. The CDR3 is 14 residues long. In germline, CDR1 is PRHDT, CDR2 FYEKMQ (reference sequence). The junction had 8 bases not matched to a gene; V was cut back by 6 bases and J by 6 bases. The CDR3 loop is CASSYGQGWNGYTF. The CDR3 DNA is TGTGCCAGCAGTTACGGACAGGGGTGGAATGGCTACACCTTC.

The V call is TRBV19, the J call TRBJ2-6; D remains ambiguous. The ends were cut back, 2 bases at V and 4 bases at J, with 15 bases in the middle. CDR3 length: 17 amino acids. Per the germline V gene, CDR1 is LNHDA and CDR2 is SQIVND (reference sequence). The CDR3 DNA reads TGTGCCAGTAGTATACCCAGAAAGAACACCGGGGCCAACGTCCTGACTTTC. The encoded protein is CASSIPRKNTGANVLTF.

The CDR3, as DNA: TGCAGCTTGGACAGGTTAACGGATGGCTACACCTTC. It codes for CSLDRLTDGYTF. This chain connects TRBV29-1 to TRBJ1-2, with 7 bases fitting TRBD1. The V and J ends lost 8 bases and 6 bases, in that order; junction bases with no gene match: 9. This CDR3 contains 12 residues. Germline CDR1 reads SQVTM; CDR2 reads ANQGSEA.

As regards this clonotype: The conserved closing phenylalanine or tryptophan is absent in this CDR3, likely reflecting a read error. V gene TRBV25-1 combines with J gene TRBJ2-2; 7 positions match TRBD2. The CDR3 runs to 16 residues. The J segment lost 7 bases and the V segment lost 6 bases, leaving 14 bases of the junction unmatched. Germline V gene data show CDR1 as MGHDK and CDR2 as SYGVNS. CDR3 nucleotides: TGTGCCAGCAGGGACTCCGGCGGGAGTTCGGGCGGGGAGCTGTTTTGT. The encoded protein is CASRDSGGSSGGELFC.

J is TRBJ1-2 and V is TRBV19; D is unclear. The germline V and J ends were trimmed by 6 bases and 3 bases, with 20 bases remaining between them. The CDR3 is made up of 16 amino acids. Germline assignment: CDR1 LNHDA and CDR2 SQIVND (reference sequence). CDR3 sequence: CASSPKKTSRDYGYTF. For the CDR3, the DNA is TGTGCCAGTAGCCCGAAAAAAACCAGTAGAGACTATGGCTACACCTTC.

The chain carries TRBV25-1 and TRBJ1-2; TRBD1 matches 7 bases. There are 13 residues in the CDR3. Germline lookup yields CDR1 MGHDK and CDR2 SYGVNS. The V gene end was trimmed by 8 bases and the J gene end by 7 bases; junction bases not matched to a gene: 10. As DNA, the CDR3 is TGTGCCAGCTCACCTGCGACAGGGTCTGGCTACACCTTC. Encoded protein: CASSPATGSGYTF.

Remarks on this clonotype: A read error is possible here, since a much larger clone lies one base away. The chain is built from TRBV29-1 and TRBJ1-1, with unresolved D. The length of the CDR3 is 12 residues. Germline loops: CDR1 SQVTM, CDR2 ANQGSEA. Trimming pared 3 bases from V and 4 bases from J, leaving 9 bases between. CDR3 sequence reads: CSVESTGTEAFF. For the CDR3, the DNA is TGCAGCGTTGAGAGTACGGGCACTGAAGCTTTCTTT.

The sample holds a few counts of this clonotype. The chain is built from TRBV6-5 and TRBJ2-7; TRBD1 aligns across 7 bases. Germline lookup yields CDR1 MNHEY and CDR2 SVGAGI. With V trimmed by 6 bases and J by 2 bases, 13 bases remained unmatched. The length of the CDR3 is 16 residues. The CDR3 sequence: CASSPDRVVVAYEQYF. Here the CDR3 DNA reads TGTGCCAGCAGCCCAGACAGGGTGGTGGTAGCCTACGAGCAGTACTTC.

In this sample, this clonotype turned up a few times. The V and J genes are TRBV7-9 and TRBJ2-2; the D call may be TRBD1 or TRBD2 (5 bases each). Germline V gene sequence: CDR1 SEHNR, CDR2 FQNEAQ (reference sequence). This CDR3 is built from 15 residues. Trimming took off 5 bases at V and 0 bases at J, with 10 bases between the two ends. This CDR3 is CASSQGPPNTGELFF. Written as DNA, the CDR3 is TGTGCCAGCAGCCAGGGACCGCCGAACACCGGGGAGCTGTTTTTT.

Only a few counts were recorded for this clonotype. This chain uses TRBV6-5 with TRBJ1-2; no definite D call. V shed 6 bases and J shed 8 bases, with 13 bases lying between them. The germline V gene encodes CDR1 MNHEY and CDR2 SVGAGI. This CDR3 is built from 12 residues. CDR3 DNA: TGTGCCAGCAGCAGGACGGAATTCGGCTACACCTTC. Protein: CASSRTEFGYTF.

This chain uses TRBV2 with TRBJ2-2, with D hard to call. Germline V gene data show CDR1 as SNHLY and CDR2 as FYNNEI. The CDR3 contains 13 residues. V was shortened by 7 bases and J by 2 bases, with 8 bases between the two germline ends. CDR3 residues: CASIRLNTGELFF. The CDR3 DNA reads as TGTGCCAGCATACGACTTAACACCGGGGAGCTGTTTTTT.

J is TRBJ1-2 and V is TRBV10-3; tentatively, D is TRBD1 (6 bases). The germline gives CDR1 ENHRY, CDR2 SYGVKD. The CDR3 sequence is 15 residues long. V shed 0 bases and J shed 2 bases, with 10 bases lying between them. The CDR3 reads CAISESTGGNYGYTF. The CDR3 DNA reads as TGTGCCATCAGTGAGTCGACAGGCGGGAACTATGGCTACACCTTC.

This clonotype came up many times. This chain links TRBV11-2 with TRBJ1-4; D possibly corresponds to TRBD1 (5 bases). The V gene's germline CDR1 is SGHAT and CDR2 FQNNGV. The V end was cut by 6 bases, the J end by 5 bases, with 16 bases between. CDR3 size: 15 residues. As DNA, the CDR3 is TGTGCCAGCAGTCGCTATCAAGGGGTCAATGAAAAACTGTTTTTT. It encodes CASSRYQGVNEKLFF.

The CDR3 DNA reads TGCAGCGTAGATGGGACAGGGGGATCCCAGTACTTC. This encodes CSVDGTGGSQYF. The chain is built from TRBV29-1 and TRBJ2-5, with 11 bases matching TRBD1. The germline gives CDR1 SQVTM, CDR2 ANQGSEA. CDR3 length equals 12 residues. V was clipped by 6 bases and J by 9 bases; unmatched bases: 6.

The chain carries TRBV7-2 and TRBJ2-7, with D unresolved. Germline CDR1 and CDR2: SGHTA and FQGNSA. Trimming took 2 bases from V and 4 from J, leaving 9 bases between them. The CDR3 covers 13 residues. The DNA of the CDR3 is TGTGCCAGCAGCTTAATGACTGCATACGAGCAGTACTTC. Amino acids: CASSLMTAYEQYF.

The V call is TRBV29-1, the J call TRBJ1-2; D remains ambiguous. The CDR3 is 11 amino acids. Trimming cost V 8 bases and J 7 bases, with 14 bases left between them. The germline CDR1 and CDR2 sequences are SQVTM and ANQGSEA. CDR3 sequence: CSLPGYRGYTF. Written as DNA, the CDR3 is TGCAGCTTACCCGGGTATCGTGGCTACACCTTC.

This clonotype has ten or more counts. The V call is TRBV29-1, the J call TRBJ1-5, with no clear D. The germline V and J ends were trimmed by 5 bases and 0 bases, with 8 bases remaining between them. The CDR3 sequence is 13 residues long. The germline CDR1 and CDR2 sequences are SQVTM and ANQGSEA. The CDR3 sequence: CSVQRYSNQPQHF. DNA for the CDR3: TGCAGCGTTCAGAGATATAGCAATCAGCCCCAGCATTTT.

The chain is built from TRBV25-1 and TRBJ1-6; TRBD1 is a possible D gene (5 bases). This CDR3 has 14 amino acids. The germline V gene encodes CDR1 MGHDK and CDR2 SYGVNS. Trimming shortened V by 5 bases and J by 14 bases, and 19 bases separated the two germline ends. CDR3 sequence (DNA): TGTGCCAGCAGTTTATCCGGGCAGGGTTGGTCCCTCCACTTT. This encodes CASSLSGQGWSLHF.

This clonotype was recorded at least ten times. The chain combines TRBV7-2 with TRBJ2-5; D is unresolved. This CDR3 has 13 amino acids. The germline V gene encodes CDR1 SGHTA and CDR2 FQGNSA. Deletions cut 2 bases from V and 5 bases from J, with 9 bases between. The CDR3, as DNA: TGTGCCAGCAGCTTATTTATATGGGAGACCCAGTACTTC. Protein: CASSLFIWETQYF.

As regards this clonotype: A much larger clone differs by one base, so this may be a read error. The chain links TRBV10-3 to TRBJ1-6; possibly TRBD1 for D (6 bases). Germline CDR1 and CDR2: ENHRY and SYGVKD. The length of the CDR3 is 17 residues. Trimming removed 0 bases from V and 5 bases from J, with 14 bases in between. CDR3 in DNA: TGTGCCATCAGTGAGTCGCACGGGGGCGACAATAATTCACCCCTCCACTTT. Amino acids: CAISESHGGDNNSPLHF.

There are many counts of this clonotype. The rearrangement uses TRBV20-1 and TRBJ2-7; 7 bases match TRBD2. The trim removed 4 bases at V and 7 bases at J, leaving 16 bases unmatched. The CDR3 covers 15 residues. Germline loops: CDR1 DFQATT, CDR2 SNEGSKA (reference sequence). The CDR3 spells CSATPEFREAGEQYF. The DNA of the CDR3 is TGCAGTGCTACCCCGGAATTCCGGGAGGCGGGTGAGCAGTACTTC.

V gene TRBV2 combines with J gene TRBJ1-1; no reliable D call. Germline loops: CDR1 SNHLY, CDR2 FYNNEI. CDR3 size: 14 residues. Trimming took 4 bases from V and 1 from J, leaving 10 bases between them. The CDR3 DNA follows: TGTGCCAGCAGTGCTTGGCAGACGAACACTGAAGCTTTCTTT. Translating it yields CASSAWQTNTEAFF.

V gene TRBV20-1 combines with J gene TRBJ2-7, with D perhaps matching TRBD1 (7 bases). The CDR3 is made up of 15 amino acids. Germline-derived CDR1 and CDR2 are DFQATT and SNEGSKA (reference sequence). V lost 0 bases, J lost 5 bases, and 17 bases lay in between. CDR3 in amino acids: CSARDRRGLGDEQYF. DNA of the CDR3: TGCAGTGCTAGAGATAGGAGGGGGCTAGGGGACGAGCAGTACTTC.